This T cell receptor (beta chain) was found in a study of shared clonotypes between healthy human individuals. Note on this clone: No antigen is known for it.

Study conclusions and caveats: The study sampled only blood, and tissue repertoires likely differ.

Naive CD8 cells lacked CD45RO and underwent positive selection for CCR7, leaving out terminally differentiated effector memory CD45RA+ cells. This table comes from immunoSEQ multiplex PCR, and its TCRdb copy is limited to in-frame clones, with some not included. Seen here are around 2,100,000 clones, around 96% observed once, and the top ten hold approximately 1%. V was cut by 4 bases and J by 4 bases, with 14 bases left in between. CDR3 size: 15 residues. The germline V gene encodes CDR1 MGHRA and CDR2 YSYEKL. This receptor was identified in a man between 18 and 35 years old in good health. Sequences were obtained from naive CD8+ T cells sorted from blood. The rearrangement joins TRBV4-1 to TRBJ2-1; D is ambiguous. CDR3 protein: CASSPPRWGYNEQFF. CDR3 coding DNA: TGCGCCAGCAGCCCCCCGCGGTGGGGATACAATGAGCAGTTCTTC.